The 8 T cell receptor beta chains below were found in one sample sequenced in a study of cytomegalovirus exposure and HLA in healthy donors. The PCR ran on 60 Vbeta and 13 Jbeta primers. Assay: immunoSEQ multiplex PCR; the TCRdb copy retains only in-frame clones and omits some. The sample comprises about 170,000 clones, around 74% of which are singletons, and 2.5% to 4% rests with the top ten. Sequenced: PBMCs. Receptor source: a female donor in good health and CMV-seronegative.

The rearrangement uses TRBV9 and TRBJ1-3; 10 bases map to TRBD1. The V gene end was trimmed by 0 bases and the J gene end by 4 bases; junction bases not matched to a gene: 1. The CDR3 extends over 15 amino acids. From germline, CDR1 is SGDLS and CDR2 YYNGEE. As DNA, the CDR3 is TGTGCCAGCAGCGTAGGGGGACAGGGGGGAAACACCATATATTTT. It yields the protein CASSVGGQGGNTIYF.

The chain carries TRBV11-2 and TRBJ1-2; no firm D call. The germline CDR1 and CDR2 sequences are SGHAT and FQNNGV. The V gene lost 10 bases and the J gene lost 1 base, with 19 bases spanning the gap. This CDR3 contains 15 residues. The CDR3 reads CATTSKGGSNYGYTF. The CDR3 nucleotides read TGTGCCACCACGTCGAAGGGAGGTAGTAACTATGGCTACACCTTC.

This chain links TRBV5-4 with TRBJ1-1; D gene uncertain. This CDR3 region has 13 residues. V dropped 0 bases and J dropped 2 bases, with 5 bases sitting between them. Germline CDR1 is SGHNT and CDR2 is YYREEE (reference sequence). This CDR3 is CASSLDLNTEAFF. In DNA, the CDR3 is TGTGCCAGCAGCTTGGATCTAAACACTGAAGCTTTCTTT.

The sample holds a few counts of this clone. The V call is TRBV2, the J call TRBJ2-1; weak D call: TRBD2 (7 bases). CDR1 is SNHLY and CDR2 is FYNNEI in the germline V gene. Trimming shortened V by 4 bases and J by 7 bases, and 17 bases separated the two germline ends. The CDR3 runs to 15 residues. The CDR3 DNA is TGTGCCAGCAGTGTTAGTAACAGGGAGGGAAATGAGCAGTTCTTC. Translating it yields CASSVSNREGNEQFF.

The J gene is TRBJ1-6, the V gene TRBV4-3, with 10 bases aligning to TRBD1. V lost 2 bases, J lost 9 bases, and 4 bases stayed unmatched. The CDR3 sequence is 15 residues long. Germline CDR1 LGHNA, CDR2 YSLEER. The CDR3, as DNA: TGCGCCAGCAGCCAAAGGGGGACAGGGGTTTCACCCCTCCACTTT. This gives the protein CASSQRGTGVSPLHF.

A note on this clone: Other nucleotide sequences from this sample produce the same CDR3. This chain links TRBV5-1 with TRBJ1-1; TRBD1 aligns across 10 bases. Germline V gene sequence: CDR1 SGHRS, CDR2 YFSETQ. V was clipped by 4 bases and J by 4 bases; unmatched bases: 4. The CDR3 has 14 residues. The CDR3: CASSRTGGSTEAFF. DNA of the CDR3: TGCGCCAGCAGCAGGACAGGGGGTAGCACTGAAGCTTTCTTT.

The genes are TRBV4-1 and TRBJ2-2; 9 bases are a match to TRBD2. The CDR3 runs 14 residues. CDR1 and CDR2 (germline): MGHRA, YSYEKL. J gave up 6 bases and V 5 bases, and 4 bases lay outside the gene matches. This CDR3 reads CASSRTSVAGELFF. DNA for the CDR3: TGCGCCAGCAGCAGGACTAGCGTTGCCGGGGAGCTGTTTTTT.

The J gene is TRBJ1-2, the V gene TRBV5-1, with TRBD1 identical over 7 bases. V was pared by 0 bases and J by 4 bases, with 6 bases of the junction left unmatched. CDR3 length equals 15 residues. Germline-derived CDR1 and CDR2 are SGHRS and YFSETQ. CDR3 bases: TGCGCCAGCAGCTTGGACAGGACAGGAGTCTATGGCTACACCTTC. The encoded protein is CASSLDRTGVYGYTF.